These 25 T cell receptor beta chains share one sample of origin, sequenced in a study of T-cell reconstitution after alpha-beta-depleted transplantation in children. Study-level findings and limits: Counts and diversity of T cells one year after transplant came mostly from newly produced T cells.

The library targeted TCRbeta and was prepared with unique molecular identifiers. TCRdb processed the PCR reads anew with MiXCR; each CDR3 protein has one entry. The sample carries hundreds of thousands of distinct CDR3 sequences, over 7.5% recorded once. Their target antigens are unknown. The source was peripheral blood, collected 360 days after TCRalphabeta/CD19-depleted stem cell transplant. The receptors shown here come from a female patient aged 2 to 10 who had a stem cell transplant for Fanconi anemia, so the T cells may come from the graft donor.

Regarding this clonotype: Given a much more abundant clone one base away, this may be a read error. A read error is likely, as this CDR3 ends without the conserved phenylalanine or tryptophan. This sequence joins TRBV20-1 and TRBJ1-5; no clear D gene. Germline V gene sequence: CDR1 DFQATT, CDR2 SNEGSKA (reference sequence). The CDR3 is made up of 13 amino acids. V lost 5 bases and J 1 base, leaving 9 bases between the germline ends. The CDR3 nucleotides are TGCAGTGCTCTAGGGAGAAGCAATCAGCCCCAGCATTGT. It codes for CSALGRSNQPQHC.

The chain combines TRBV20-1 with TRBJ1-3; D possibly corresponds to TRBD1 (6 bases). Trimming removed 6 bases from V and 3 bases from J, with 21 bases in between. The germline CDR1 and CDR2 sequences are DFQATT and SNEGSKA (reference sequence). The CDR3 has 16 amino acids. CDR3: CSALPLQGFGGNTIYF. The CDR3 DNA is TGCAGTGCCCTCCCCTTACAGGGCTTCGGTGGAAACACCATATATTTT.

This clonotype was seen at least ten times. The rearrangement uses TRBV5-1 and TRBJ2-1; D gene ambiguous. This CDR3 has 16 amino acids. CDR1 is SGHRS and CDR2 is YFSETQ in the germline V gene. V was pared by 2 bases and J by 0 bases, with 12 bases between. The CDR3 nucleotides read TGCGCCAGCAGCTTAATCGCCTCTAGCTCCTACAATGAGCAGTTCTTC. Its translation is CASSLIASSSYNEQFF.

The chain carries TRBV30 and TRBJ1-1; 12 nucleotides align to TRBD1. Trimming cost V 5 bases and J 6 bases; bases outside gene matches: 16. The germline V gene encodes CDR1 GTSNPN and CDR2 SVGIG (reference sequence). The CDR3 covers 17 residues. The CDR3 is CAWDYGTGGSGSAEAFF. In DNA, the CDR3 is TGTGCCTGGGACTACGGGACAGGGGGCTCTGGGTCAGCTGAAGCTTTCTTT.

This clonotype was detected only once. V gene TRBV6-1 combines with J gene TRBJ1-3; D is possibly TRBD1 (5 bases). The CDR3 is made up of 16 amino acids. Between the trimmed V and J ends, which lost 5 bases and 0 bases, there was a span of 14 bases. The V gene's germline CDR1 is MNHNS and CDR2 SASEGT. This CDR3 is CASSRGIDYSGNTIYF. The CDR3, as DNA: TGTGCCAGCAGTAGGGGAATTGACTACTCTGGAAACACCATATATTTT.

This clonotype was counted ten times or more. The V call is TRBV20-1, the J call TRBJ1-1; D is unresolved. V lost 0 bases to trimming and J lost 1 base, with 9 bases between them. The germline gives CDR1 DFQATT, CDR2 SNEGSKA (reference sequence). The CDR3 has 14 residues. The CDR3 region is CSARDWRANTEAFF. CDR3 nucleotide sequence: TGCAGTGCTAGAGATTGGAGGGCGAACACTGAAGCTTTCTTT.

The J gene is TRBJ2-7, the V gene TRBV5-1, with 13 bases aligning to TRBD2. The CDR3 is 15 residues long. Germline-derived CDR1 and CDR2 are SGHRS and YFSETQ. CDR3 region: CASSRSTGLAGTPSV. The CDR3 region has the DNA TGCGCCAGCAGCCGATCAACGGGACTAGCGGGGACACCCAGCGTC.

This clonotype was seen ten or more times. This chain connects TRBV10-2 to TRBJ2-1; 7 bases fit TRBD1. The CDR3 is 15 amino acids. Germline CDR1 is WSHSY and CDR2 is SAAADI. V was clipped by 2 bases and J by 2 bases; unmatched bases: 3. CDR3 sequence reads: CASSEDRVPYNEQFF. The CDR3 DNA reads TGCGCCAGCAGTGAGGACAGGGTACCCTACAATGAGCAGTTCTTC.

This clonotype showed up just a few times. V is TRBV6-2 or TRBV6-3 and J is TRBJ2-3, with 10 nucleotides matching TRBD2. The CDR3 covers 15 residues. V was clipped by 4 bases and J by 4 bases; unmatched bases: 5. Germline-derived CDR1 and CDR2 are MNHEY and SVGEGT. The CDR3, as DNA: TGTGCCAGCAGTTTCTTACTAGCGGGATCAGATACGCAGTATTTT. The encoded protein is CASSFLLAGSDTQYF.

The chain has TRBV2 and TRBJ1-1; D ambiguous. Trimming stripped 2 bases from V and 3 bases from J, with 10 bases between. Germline V gives CDR1 SNHLY, CDR2 FYNNEI. This CDR3 is 14 amino acids long. This chain's CDR3 is CASSEKAGYTEAFF. The CDR3 coding sequence is TGTGCCAGCAGTGAAAAAGCGGGTTACACTGAAGCTTTCTTT.

This clonotype was observed many times. The chain uses TRBV29-1 and TRBJ1-1, with 7 bases that match TRBD1. CDR3 length: 12 residues. Trimming at V came to 2 bases and at J to 8 bases, leaving 5 bases not matched to a gene. Per germline, CDR1 SQVTM and CDR2 ANQGSEA. The CDR3 protein is CSVESYRGEAFF. In nucleotides, the CDR3 is TGCAGCGTTGAATCGTACAGGGGAGAAGCTTTCTTT.

The CDR3 DNA follows: TGTGCCAGCAGCCAACTTGGGCGGACCTACGAGCAGTACTTC. This encodes CASSQLGRTYEQYF. The V call is TRBV14, the J call TRBJ2-7; D uncertain. The CDR3 is made up of 14 amino acids. Germline-derived CDR1 and CDR2 are SGHDN and FVKESK. V was shortened by 2 bases and J by 2 bases, with 10 bases between the two germline ends.

There are many counts of this clonotype. V is TRBV12-3 or TRBV12-4 and J is TRBJ1-5; D perhaps matches TRBD1 (5 bases). V lost 3 bases and J lost 3, with 9 bases in between. The CDR3 runs 14 residues. The CDR3 DNA sequence: TGTGCCAGCAGTTTTGAGGGGTACAATCAGCCCCAGCATTTT. Translating gives CASSFEGYNQPQHF.

This clonotype was picked up a small number of times. The chain recombines TRBV20-1 with TRBJ1-2; 7 nucleotides line up with TRBD1. Germline loops: CDR1 DFQATT, CDR2 SNEGSKA (reference sequence). The CDR3 loop spans 14 amino acids. Trimming removed 0 bases from V and 10 bases from J; junction bases left unmatched: 11. CDR3 region: CSARESGTVSDYTF. The CDR3 DNA is TGCAGTGCTAGAGAATCCGGGACAGTTAGTGACTACACCTTC.

Comment on this clonotype: A much larger clone lies a single base off, so this may be a read error. CDR3 sequence reads: CAWSVGGKGEAFF. The DNA of the CDR3 is TGTGCCTGGAGTGTAGGGGGAAAGGGTGAAGCTTTCTTT. This chain uses TRBV30 with TRBJ1-1; TRBD1 might be the D (6 bases). V shed 0 bases and J shed 7 bases, with 12 bases lying between them. CDR1 and CDR2 (germline): GTSNPN, SVGIG (reference sequence). The CDR3 covers 13 residues.

This clonotype has at least ten counts. The rearrangement joins TRBV24-1 to TRBJ2-2; D is unresolved. The CDR3 totals 11 residues. Germline loops: CDR1 KGHDR, CDR2 SFDVKD. V gave up 7 bases and J gave up 5 bases, with 4 bases separating them. CDR3 sequence (DNA): TGTGCCACCAGCGGGACCGGGGAGCTGTTTTTT. As protein: CATSGTGELFF.

This clonotype was detected many times. The chain couples TRBV5-1 to TRBJ2-7; D ambiguous. Germline-derived CDR1 and CDR2 are SGHRS and YFSETQ. This CDR3 contains 11 residues. V lost 4 bases and J 7 bases, leaving 9 bases between the germline ends. This CDR3 reads CASSKGREQYF. CDR3 sequence (DNA): TGCGCCAGCAGCAAAGGGCGGGAGCAGTACTTC.

A few counts support this clonotype. The rearrangement links TRBV4-1 to TRBJ2-1; no reliable D call. CDR1 is MGHRA and CDR2 is YSYEKL in the germline V gene. Trimming removed 0 bases from V and 0 bases from J, with 6 bases in between. There are 15 residues in the CDR3. The chain's CDR3 is CASSQEGISYNEQFF. The CDR3 DNA reads as TGCGCCAGCAGCCAAGAGGGGATCTCCTACAATGAGCAGTTCTTC.

Ten or more counts support this clonotype. This chain connects TRBV2 to TRBJ2-3, with a tentative D call TRBD1 (7 bases). Germline CDR1 is SNHLY and CDR2 is FYNNEI. Between the trimmed V and J ends, which lost 5 bases and 6 bases, there was a span of 21 bases. CDR3 length: 16 amino acids. The CDR3 here is CASSTRQGQAGDTQYF. In DNA, the CDR3 is TGTGCCAGCAGTACCCGACAGGGTCAGGCGGGGGATACGCAGTATTTT.

The chain joins TRBV28 to TRBJ1-3; TRBD1 is a possible D gene (5 bases). Germline CDR1 reads MDHEN; CDR2 reads SYDVKM. The CDR3 consists of 20 residues. Trimming stripped 1 base from V and 0 bases from J, with 22 bases between. The CDR3 region is CASSLFNLGHRKSSGNTIYF. The DNA of the CDR3 is TGTGCCAGCAGTTTATTCAATCTTGGACATCGAAAGAGCTCTGGAAACACCATATATTTT.

The rearrangement links TRBV19 to TRBJ2-5; D unresolved. V was trimmed by 3 bases and J by 3 bases, leaving 20 bases between them. Germline-derived CDR1 and CDR2 are LNHDA and SQIVND (reference sequence). This CDR3 comprises 17 residues. CDR3 residues: CASSIRFWKGSEETQYF. In DNA form, the CDR3 reads TGTGCCAGTAGTATCCGATTTTGGAAGGGTTCAGAAGAGACCCAGTACTTC.

This clonotype has a count of ten or more. The gene calls are TRBV29-1 and TRBJ2-5; a possible D gene is TRBD2 (5 bases). CDR1 and CDR2 from the germline V gene are SQVTM and ANQGSEA. The germline V and J ends were trimmed by 4 bases and 2 bases, with 11 bases remaining between them. The CDR3 length is 13 residues. In DNA, the CDR3 is TGCAGCGTTGGAATTCGCGGGCAAGAGACCCAGTACTTC. Its protein product is CSVGIRGQETQYF.

This clonotype was found many times. The gene calls are TRBV5-1 and TRBJ1-4; maybe TRBD1 (5 bases). The germline gives CDR1 SGHRS, CDR2 YFSETQ. V was shortened by 3 bases and J by 2 bases, with 8 bases between the two germline ends. This CDR3 is built from 14 residues. As DNA, the CDR3 is TGCGCCAGCAGCTCAGGGTCGACTAATGAAAAACTGTTTTTT. Amino acids: CASSSGSTNEKLFF. The variable domain in full, completed from reference TRBV5-1 and TRBJ1-4, reads KAGVTQTPRYLIKTRGQQVTLSCSPISGHRSVSWYQQTPGQGLQFLFEYFSETQRNKGNFPGRFSGRQFSNSRSEMNVSTLELGDSALYLCASSSGSTNEKLFFGSGTQLSVL.

This clonotype showed up many times. V and J are TRBV28 and TRBJ2-3; unclear D gene. This CDR3 is built from 15 residues. V lost 3 bases and J lost 0, with 10 bases in between. Germline-derived CDR1 and CDR2 are MDHEN and SYDVKM. The CDR3 DNA sequence: TGTGCCAGCAGTTTGGCTACATCCAGCACAGATACGCAGTATTTT. It translates to CASSLATSSTDTQYF.

This clonotype showed up many times. This chain uses TRBV15 with TRBJ2-3; TRBD2 aligns across 13 bases. Losses at the gene ends were 5 bases for V and 6 bases for J; bases not matched to a gene: 8. This CDR3 has 16 amino acids. Germline V lookup: CDR1 LNHNV, CDR2 YYDKDF (reference sequence). CDR3 nucleotides: TGTGCCACCAGCGGACGACTAGCGGGGGGCATCGATACGCAGTATTTT. As protein: CATSGRLAGGIDTQYF.